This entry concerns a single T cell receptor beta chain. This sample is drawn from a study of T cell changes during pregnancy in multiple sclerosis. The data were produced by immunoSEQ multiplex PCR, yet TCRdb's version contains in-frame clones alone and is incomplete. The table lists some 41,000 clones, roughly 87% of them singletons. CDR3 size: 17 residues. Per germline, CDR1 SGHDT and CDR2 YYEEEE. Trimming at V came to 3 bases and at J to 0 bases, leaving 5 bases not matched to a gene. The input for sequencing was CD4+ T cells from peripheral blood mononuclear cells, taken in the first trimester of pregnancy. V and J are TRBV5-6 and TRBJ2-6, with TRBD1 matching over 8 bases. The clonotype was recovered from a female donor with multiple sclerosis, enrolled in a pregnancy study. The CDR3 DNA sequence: TGTGCCAGCAGCTGGACAGGGCAAAGCTCTGGGGCCAACGTCCTGACTTTC. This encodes CASSWTGQSSGANVLTF.